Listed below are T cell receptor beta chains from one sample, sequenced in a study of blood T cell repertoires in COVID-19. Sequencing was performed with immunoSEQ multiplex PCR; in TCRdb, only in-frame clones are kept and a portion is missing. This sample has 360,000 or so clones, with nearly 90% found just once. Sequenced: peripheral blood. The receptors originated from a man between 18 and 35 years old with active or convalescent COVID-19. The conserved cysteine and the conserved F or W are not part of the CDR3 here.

CDR3: ASSLRDFGNQPQH
J: TRBJ1-5
V: TRBV28

CDR3: ASSQGDINQPQH
J: TRBJ1-5
V: TRBV4-2

CDR3: ASSHTGGGAGTEAF
J: TRBJ1-1
V: TRBV6-6

CDR3: ASSYDRAGLEQY
J: TRBJ2-7
V: TRBV6-5

CDR3: ASSLGEDPRSNYGYT
J: TRBJ1-2
V: TRBV5-1

CDR3: ASSLTTTYEQY
J: TRBJ2-7
V: TRBV5-6

CDR3: ASSLQELNTEAF
J: TRBJ1-1
V: TRBV5-1

CDR3: ASSLSAGSPLH
J: TRBJ1-6
V: TRBV7-2

CDR3: ASSSPPGTSYNYGYT
J: TRBJ1-2
V: TRBV11-3

CDR3: ASSYLGTYEQY
J: TRBJ2-7
V: TRBV6-5

CDR3: AWNRRLNYGYT
J: TRBJ1-2
V: TRBV30